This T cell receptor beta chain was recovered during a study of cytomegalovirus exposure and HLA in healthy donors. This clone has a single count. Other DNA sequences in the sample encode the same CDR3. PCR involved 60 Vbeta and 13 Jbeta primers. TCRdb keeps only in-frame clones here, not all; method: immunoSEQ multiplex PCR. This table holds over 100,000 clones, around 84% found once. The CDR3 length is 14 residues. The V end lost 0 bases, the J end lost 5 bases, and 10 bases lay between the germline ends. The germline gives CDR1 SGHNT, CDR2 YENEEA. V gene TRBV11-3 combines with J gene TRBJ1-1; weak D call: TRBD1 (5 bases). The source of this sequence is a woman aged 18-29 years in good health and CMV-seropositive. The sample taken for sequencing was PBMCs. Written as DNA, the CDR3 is TGTGCCAGCAGCTTAGACGCCAGGGAAACTGAAGCTTTCTTT. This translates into CASSLDARETEAFF.